The rows below give T cell receptor beta chains drawn from one sample of a study of blood T cells in healthy people across ages. TCRdb re-analysed the 5' RACE reads in MiXCR, keeping a single row per CDR3 protein. The table lists approximately 730,000 distinct CDR3 sequences, about 55% of them singletons, with 40% to 50% in the top ten. Sequenced input: blood. The receptors come from a man older than 75 in good health. CDR3s include the opening cysteine and the closing phenylalanine or tryptophan. D genes are given only for firm matches. Not every row has a clone size; where given, it reads once, few, many or a size class.

>NA|TRBJ2-7|TRBD2|TRBV14
CASSQDARTSGSYEQYF
TGTGCCAGCAGCCAAGATGCTCGGACTAGCGGGTCCTACGAGCAGTACTTC
>NA|TRBJ1-1|NA|TRBV9
CASSAIAGNTEAFF
TGTGCCAGCAGCGCGATTGCAGGGAACACTGAAGCTTTCTTT
>few|TRBJ2-7|NA|TRBV28
CASSPTLFRRGSSYEQYF
TGTGCCAGCAGTCCAACTCTCTTTCGAAGGGGCAGCTCCTACGAGCAGTACTTC
>NA|TRBJ2-3|NA|TRBV3-1
CASSQTYAHGSTDTQYF
TGTGCCAGCAGCCAAACTTACGCCCACGGTAGCACAGATACGCAGTATTTT
>NA|TRBJ2-7|NA|TRBV6-5
CASSQTGIHEQYF
TGTGCCAGCAGCCAGACGGGGATCCACGAGCAGTACTTC
>NA|TRBJ1-6|NA|TRBV25-1
CASSGVANSPLHF
TGTGCCAGCAGTGGTGTAGCTAATTCACCCCTCCACTTT
>NA|TRBJ1-1|TRBD1|TRBV20-1
CSASSHRGFTEAFF
TGCAGTGCTAGCTCCCACAGGGGGTTTACTGAAGCTTTCTTT
>once|TRBJ1-1|TRBD1|TRBV28
CASSSPGGGEAFF
TGTGCCAGCAGTTCCCCAGGGGGCGGTGAAGCTTTCTTT
>few|TRBJ1-2|NA|TRBV5-1
CASTPATSPLYGYTF
TGCGCCAGCACACCGGCCACTTCTCCACTTTATGGCTACACCTTC
>NA|TRBJ2-3|TRBD1|TRBV29-1
CSVGQGGITDTQYF
TGCAGCGTTGGACAGGGGGGCATAACAGATACGCAGTATTTT
>NA|TRBJ1-5|NA|TRBV7-9
CASSMDSSNQPQHF
TGTGCCAGCAGCATGGACAGTAGCAATCAGCCCCAGCATTTT
>few|TRBJ1-4|NA|TRBV7-2
CASGTGRSEKLFF
TGTGCCAGCGGAACAGGGAGGTCTGAAAAACTGTTTTTT
>NA|TRBJ2-7|NA|TRBV5-1
CASSFTLAQLGAEQYF
TGCGCCAGCAGCTTTACCCTCGCTCAACTAGGGGCCGAGCAGTACTTC
>NA|TRBJ1-1|NA|TRBV14
CASSQRGNTEAFF
TGTGCCAGCAGCCAGCGAGGAAACACTGAAGCTTTCTTT
>NA|TRBJ1-5|NA|TRBV20-1
CSARDRRGGHQPQHF
TGCAGTGCTAGAGATAGGCGCGGGGGGCATCAGCCCCAGCATTTT
>NA|TRBJ1-2|NA|TRBV2
CASSESIAGIYGYTF
TGTGCCAGCAGTGAATCGATCGCAGGGATCTATGGCTACACCTTC
>few|TRBJ2-3|NA|TRBV9
CASSHGGASTDTQYF
TGTGCCAGCAGCCACGGAGGGGCTAGCACAGATACGCAGTATTTT
>NA|TRBJ2-3|TRBD2|TRBV27
CASSLSKLAGLYKDTQYF
TGTGCCAGCAGTTTATCGAAACTAGCGGGATTATACAAGGATACGCAGTATTTT
>NA|TRBJ2-1|TRBD1|TRBV10-3
CAISDPGQGTHEQFF
TGTGCCATCAGTGACCCGGGACAGGGGACCCATGAGCAGTTCTTC
>few|TRBJ2-2|NA|TRBV27
CASSLSTGELFF
TGTGCCAGCAGTTTATCGACCGGGGAGCTGTTTTTT
>few|TRBJ2-3|NA|TRBV18
CASSPYSTDTQYF
TGTGCCAGCTCACCTTACTCTACAGATACGCAGTATTTT
>few|TRBJ2-1|NA|TRBV7-8
CASSLAGVWDEQFF
TGTGCCAGCAGCTTAGCGGGGGTCTGGGATGAGCAGTTCTTC
>once|TRBJ1-2|NA|TRBV5-5
CASSSEGYYTF
TGTGCCAGCAGCTCGGAGGGGTACTACACCTTC
>NA|TRBJ2-7|NA|TRBV24-1
CATTDLSYEQYF
TGTGCCACCACGGACCTCTCCTACGAGCAGTACTTC
>NA|TRBJ2-7|NA|TRBV4-2
CASSHRAGVDTYEQYF
TGTGCCAGCAGCCATAGGGCCGGGGTCGATACCTACGAGCAGTACTTC
>few|TRBJ2-1|TRBD2|TRBV5-1
CASSLVLSGSSNEQFF
TGCGCCAGCAGCTTGGTTTTGAGCGGGAGTTCAAATGAGCAGTTCTTC
>NA|TRBJ2-3|NA|TRBV2
CASSGAETSADTQYF
TGTGCCAGCAGTGGAGCGGAAACAAGTGCAGATACGCAGTATTTT
>NA|TRBJ2-3|NA|TRBV12-3/TRBV12-4
CASSLRTEYAYF
TGTGCCAGCAGCCTCCGGACTGAATACGCGTATTTT
>NA|TRBJ1-4|TRBD1|TRBV7-6
CASSPQPGQGNEKLFF
TGTGCCAGCAGCCCCCAACCGGGACAGGGGAATGAAAAACTGTTTTTT
>NA|TRBJ2-1|NA|TRBV11-2
CASSQQGNEFF
TGTGCCAGCAGCCAGCAGGGAAATGAGTTCTTC
>NA|TRBJ1-2|NA|TRBV29-1
CSVGRQNYGYTF
TGCAGCGTTGGAAGGCAGAACTATGGCTACACCTTC
>once|TRBJ2-5|NA|TRBV10-3
CASRAGTNTQYF
TGTGCCAGCAGGGCGGGGACAAACACCCAGTACTTC
>NA|TRBJ2-5|NA|TRBV5-1
CASSFRAESEQYF
TGCGCCAGCAGCTTCAGGGCAGAGAGTGAGCAGTACTTC
>NA|TRBJ1-4|NA|TRBV29-1
CSVVLLNEKLFF
TGCAGCGTTGTTCTCCTAAATGAAAAACTGTTTTTT
>few|TRBJ2-3|NA|TRBV18
CASSLSRDTGQYF
TGTGCCAGCTCACTTTCCCGAGACACTGGGCAGTATTTT